These 25 T cell receptor beta chains came from one sample sequenced in a study of OX40 agonist ivuxolimab in advanced cancers. Assay used: immunoSEQ multiplex PCR; TCRdb lists only in-frame clones, some missing. This table holds tens of thousands of clones, 80% to 90% found once. Sequenced here: CD4+ or CD8+ T cells sorted from blood, sampled in a trial of the OX40 agonist ivuxolimab. These receptor sequences come from an adult with an advanced solid tumor such as melanoma, head and neck, liver or kidney cancer.

The CDR3 region has the DNA TGTGCCAGCAGCTTAGGGGCTAGCGGGTCCTACGAGCAGTACTTC. Translating it yields CASSLGASGSYEQYF. The chain is built from TRBV11-2 and TRBJ2-7, with 8 bases matching TRBD2. V dropped 1 base and J dropped 1; count of bases not matched to a gene: 3. This CDR3 is 15 amino acids long. Germline V lookup: CDR1 SGHAT, CDR2 FQNNGV.

This rearrangement joins TRBV11-2 to TRBJ2-7; D unresolved. The V end was cut by 3 bases, the J end by 0 bases, with 6 bases between. Germline CDR1 and CDR2: SGHAT and FQNNGV. The CDR3 extends over 13 amino acids. The CDR3 DNA sequence: TGTGCCAGCAGCTTCCTAACCTCCTACGAGCAGTACTTC. Encoded protein: CASSFLTSYEQYF. The full variable domain, in which reference TRBV11-2 and TRBJ2-7 provide the parts outside the CDR3, is EAGVAQSPRYKIIEKRQSVAFWCNPISGHATLYWYQQILGQGPKLLIQFQNNGVVDDSQLPKDRFSAERLKGVDSTLKIQPAKLEDSAVYLCASSFLTSYEQYFGPGTRLTVT.

This chain joins TRBV11-3 and TRBJ1-1; unclear D gene. From germline, CDR1 is SGHNT and CDR2 YENEEA. Trimming removed 4 bases at V and 7 bases at J, with 13 bases between. The CDR3 runs 13 residues. CDR3 DNA sequence: TGTGCCAGCAGCTCAGACTCAGCCTATGAAGCTTTCTTT. This encodes CASSSDSAYEAFF.

This rearrangement joins TRBV2 to TRBJ2-3; D not resolved. Trimming pared 7 bases from V and 6 bases from J, leaving 8 bases between. Germline lookup yields CDR1 SNHLY and CDR2 FYNNEI. This CDR3 is 11 amino acids long. The CDR3 sequence: CASMLSDTQYF. In nucleotides, the CDR3 is TGTGCCAGCATGCTCTCGGATACGCAGTATTTT.

The CDR3 bases are TGTGCCAGTAGTATTTTGGACACCGGGGAGCTGTTTTTT. Protein product: CASSILDTGELFF. The V call is TRBV19, the J call TRBJ2-2; D gene ambiguous. Germline V gene sequence: CDR1 LNHDA, CDR2 SQIVND (reference sequence). The V gene lost 3 bases and the J gene lost 3 bases, with 5 bases spanning the gap. This CDR3 has 13 amino acids.

The rearrangement joins TRBV28 to TRBJ1-1; no clear D gene. Germline loops: CDR1 MDHEN, CDR2 SYDVKM. V lost 0 bases to trimming and J lost 1 base, with 0 bases between them. CDR3 size: 12 residues. CDR3 nucleotide sequence: TGTGCCAGCAGTTTATGGAACACTGAAGCTTTCTTT. Residues: CASSLWNTEAFF.

The chain joins TRBV18 to TRBJ2-1; 7 bases are shared with TRBD2. The CDR3 is 16 amino acids. The V gene's germline CDR1 is KGHSH and CDR2 LQKENI. The ends lost 2 bases at V and 3 bases at J; junction bases unmatched: 7. The CDR3, as DNA: TGTGCCAGCTCACCAGGACTAGTATCGGTCTACAATGAGCAGTTCTTC. It specifies CASSPGLVSVYNEQFF.

The V and J genes are TRBV7-9 and TRBJ2-2; tentatively, D is TRBD1 (5 bases). The CDR3 extends over 14 amino acids. V shed 3 bases and J shed 6 bases, with 11 bases lying between them. Germline V CDR1 and CDR2: SEHNR, FQNEAQ (reference sequence). Written as DNA, the CDR3 is TGTGCCAGCAGCTTCACCAGACAGTCCGGGGAGCTGTTTTTT. Translation: CASSFTRQSGELFF. Complete variable domain (other parts from reference TRBV7-9 and TRBJ2-2): DTGVSQNPRHKITKRGQNVTFRCDPISEHNRLYWYRQTLGQGPEFLTYFQNEAQLEKSRLLSDRFSAERPKGSFSTLEIQRTEQGDSAMYLCASSFTRQSGELFFGEGSRLTVL.

There are a few counts of this clone. This chain links TRBV12-5 with TRBJ1-1; weak D call: TRBD1 (5 bases). The CDR3 runs to 13 residues. V was pared by 1 base and J by 10 bases, with 13 bases between. The V gene's germline CDR1 is LGHNT and CDR2 FRNRAP. This CDR3 reads CASGLDKGEGAFF. DNA of the CDR3: TGTGCTAGTGGTTTGGACAAAGGGGAGGGAGCTTTCTTT.

The rearrangement links TRBV6-4 to TRBJ2-2, with 12 positions matching TRBD1. The J segment lost 3 bases and the V segment lost 4 bases, leaving 6 bases of the junction unmatched. The CDR3 loop spans 17 amino acids. Germline lookup yields CDR1 MRHNA and CDR2 SNTAGT. The CDR3 nucleotides read TGTGCCAGCAGTGCCGGGACAGGGGGCGCTTACACCGGGGAGCTGTTTTTT. Amino acids: CASSAGTGGAYTGELFF.

The chain couples TRBV4-3 to TRBJ2-2; TRBD2 matches 10 bases. Germline CDR1 reads LGHNA; CDR2 reads YSLEER. V shed 0 bases and J 5 bases; nucleotides not matched to a gene: 12. CDR3 length: 19 amino acids. The CDR3 protein is CASSQDSLAGVAGTGELFF. For the CDR3, the DNA is TGCGCCAGCAGCCAAGATTCCCTAGCGGGAGTTGCAGGAACCGGGGAGCTGTTTTTT.

The chain is built from TRBV13 and TRBJ2-7, with D possibly matching TRBD2 (5 bases). Germline CDR1 reads PRHDT; CDR2 reads FYEKMQ (reference sequence). Trimming removed 5 bases from V and 3 bases from J, with 14 bases in between. The CDR3 is 14 residues long. The CDR3 protein is CASSARRPVYEQYF. CDR3 bases: TGTGCCAGCAGCGCCCGGAGGCCCGTCTACGAGCAGTACTTC.

The chain employs TRBV19 and TRBJ1-5; D ambiguous. Germline V CDR1 and CDR2: LNHDA, SQIVND (reference sequence). The CDR3 covers 16 residues. The V end lost 2 bases, the J end lost 5 bases, and 16 bases lay between the germline ends. The CDR3: CASSIRIGSLYQPQHF. DNA of the CDR3: TGTGCCAGTAGTATACGAATCGGTAGTCTGTATCAGCCCCAGCATTTT.

This clone was seen only once. The V call is TRBV7-2, the J call TRBJ2-3, with 12 bases lining up with TRBD2. The V gene's germline CDR1 is SGHTA and CDR2 FQGNSA. This CDR3 comprises 19 residues. V was pared by 0 bases and J by 4 bases, with 11 bases of the junction left unmatched. For the CDR3, the DNA is TGTGCCAGCAGCTTAGCGCTAGCGGGAGGGCCAGGGTCATCAGATACGCAGTATTTT. Protein product: CASSLALAGGPGSSDTQYF.

The genes are TRBV18 and TRBJ2-3; D is ambiguous. Germline CDR1 and CDR2: KGHSH and LQKENI. The CDR3 runs to 11 residues. The germline V and J ends were trimmed by 6 bases and 6 bases, with 7 bases remaining between them. In DNA, the CDR3 is TGTGCCAGCTCCCAGCAGGATACGCAGTATTTT. Its translation is CASSQQDTQYF.

The chain employs TRBV7-2 and TRBJ2-2; 12 bases fit TRBD2. The J segment lost 0 bases and the V segment lost 3 bases, leaving 5 bases of the junction unmatched. The germline V gene has CDR1 SGHTA and CDR2 FQGNSA. The CDR3 has 18 residues. CDR3 residues: CASSLGTSGHANTGELFF. CDR3 DNA sequence: TGTGCCAGCAGCTTGGGGACTAGCGGGCACGCGAACACCGGGGAGCTGTTTTTT.

The chain links TRBV10-3 to TRBJ2-7; no definite D call. Germline CDR1 reads ENHRY; CDR2 reads SYGVKD. V dropped 4 bases and J dropped 4 bases, with 11 bases sitting between them. There are 13 residues in the CDR3. The CDR3: CAISVSTSYEQYF. The CDR3 bases are TGTGCCATCAGTGTCTCGACTTCGTACGAGCAGTACTTC.

The chain is built from TRBV28 and TRBJ2-7, with unresolved D. Germline-derived CDR1 and CDR2 are MDHEN and SYDVKM. V was cut by 2 bases and J by 2 bases, with 7 bases left in between. The CDR3 is 13 residues long. DNA for the CDR3: TGTGCCAGCAGTTTAGGCATACCCTACGAGCAGTACTTC. Amino acid sequence: CASSLGIPYEQYF.

The chain combines TRBV19 with TRBJ2-3; D uncertain. This CDR3 is 13 amino acids long. The V end was cut by 7 bases, the J end by 5 bases, with 13 bases between. Germline V CDR1 and CDR2: LNHDA, SQIVND (reference sequence). The CDR3 loop reads CASKKGFIDTQYF. CDR3 nucleotide sequence: TGTGCCAGTAAGAAGGGATTCATAGATACGCAGTATTTT.

This rearrangement joins TRBV28 to TRBJ1-1; TRBD1 aligns across 9 bases. The CDR3 contains 17 residues. V lost 3 bases, J lost 4 bases, and 12 bases stayed unmatched. Germline V gene sequence: CDR1 MDHEN, CDR2 SYDVKM. The CDR3 coding sequence is TGTGCCAGCAGTTTGTGGGGACAGGGACTAGGCAGCACTGAAGCTTTCTTT. Amino acid sequence: CASSLWGQGLGSTEAFF.

This chain links TRBV18 with TRBJ2-5; either TRBD1 or TRBD2 may fit D (5 bases each). The J call may be faulty, since TRBJ2-7 better matches the DNA end. Germline loops: CDR1 KGHSH, CDR2 LQKENI. The CDR3 runs 14 residues. CDR3 nucleotides: TGTGCCAGCTCACCGAGGGGTCTCGGGGACGAGCAGTACTTC. This translates into CASSPRGLGDEQYF.

The genes are TRBV6-1 and TRBJ2-5; a possible D gene is TRBD2 (6 bases). The V gene lost 7 bases and the J gene lost 4 bases, with 10 bases spanning the gap. This CDR3 region has 12 residues. Germline V gene lookup returns CDR1 MNHNS and CDR2 SASEGT. CDR3 DNA: TGTGCCAGCACGACTAGGGTAGAGACCCAGTACTTC. It codes for CASTTRVETQYF.

This chain connects TRBV5-1 to TRBJ2-3, with D possibly matching TRBD2 (6 bases). Between the trimmed V and J ends, which lost 6 bases and 0 bases, there was a span of 11 bases. CDR1 is SGHRS and CDR2 is YFSETQ in the germline V gene. The CDR3 covers 14 residues. CDR3 in DNA: TGCGCCAGCAACGGGGGAACGAGCACAGATACGCAGTATTTT. Translation: CASNGGTSTDTQYF.

This chain links TRBV6-1 with TRBJ2-7; no reliable D call. The V end was cut by 5 bases, the J end by 5 bases, with 19 bases between. CDR1 is MNHNS and CDR2 is SASEGT in the germline V gene. The CDR3 totals 15 residues. CDR3 region: CASSTPGLGQDEQYF. CDR3 sequence (DNA): TGTGCCAGCAGTACACCGGGTCTAGGGCAGGACGAGCAGTACTTC.

The chain links TRBV6-1 to TRBJ2-7, with D possibly being TRBD1 (6 bases). The CDR3 length is 14 residues. V was clipped by 6 bases and J by 3 bases, with 15 bases between them. Germline V gene sequence: CDR1 MNHNS, CDR2 SASEGT. The CDR3, as DNA: TGTGCCAGCAGACCACAGGGAGTGGGCTACGAGCAGTACTTC. Amino acid sequence: CASRPQGVGYEQYF.